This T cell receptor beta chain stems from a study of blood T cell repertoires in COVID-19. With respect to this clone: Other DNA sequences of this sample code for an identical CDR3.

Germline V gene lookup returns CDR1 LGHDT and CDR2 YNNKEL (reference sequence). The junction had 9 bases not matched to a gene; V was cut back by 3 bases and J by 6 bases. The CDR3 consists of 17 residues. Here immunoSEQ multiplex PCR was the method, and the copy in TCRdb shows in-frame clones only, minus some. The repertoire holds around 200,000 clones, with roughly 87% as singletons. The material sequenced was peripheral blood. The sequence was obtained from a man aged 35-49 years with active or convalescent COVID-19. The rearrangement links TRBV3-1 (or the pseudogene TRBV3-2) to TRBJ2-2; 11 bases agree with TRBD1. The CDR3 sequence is CASSHPRGDRGAGELFF. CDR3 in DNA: TGTGCCAGCAGCCATCCCCGGGGGGACAGGGGGGCCGGGGAGCTGTTTTTT.